A single sample gave rise to the 11 T cell receptor beta chains below, sequenced in a study of blood T cell repertoires in COVID-19. Sequencing used immunoSEQ multiplex PCR; TCRdb keeps in-frame clones, though not all of them. The table records roughly 150,000 clones, roughly 90% of them present only once. What was sequenced was peripheral blood. These receptors originate from a man younger than 35 with acute or convalescent COVID-19.

V usage is TRBV18 and J usage is TRBJ1-1, with a tentative D call TRBD1 (6 bases). V was shortened by 2 bases and J by 4 bases, with 14 bases between the two germline ends. This CDR3 has 15 residues. Per germline, CDR1 KGHSH and CDR2 LQKENI. CDR3 protein: CASSPNVGGGTEAFF. The CDR3 DNA reads as TGTGCCAGCTCACCAAATGTTGGGGGCGGCACTGAAGCTTTCTTT.

The chain combines TRBV19 with TRBJ2-7, with D possibly matching TRBD1 (6 bases). Germline values: CDR1 LNHDA, CDR2 SQIVND (reference sequence). V gave up 3 bases and J gave up 1 base, with 10 bases separating them. The CDR3 totals 14 residues. The CDR3 sequence: CASSIVTGSYEQYF. CDR3 nucleotide sequence: TGTGCCAGTAGTATCGTGACAGGTTCCTACGAGCAGTACTTC.

V is TRBV7-9 and J is TRBJ2-7; 7 nucleotides agree with TRBD1. Trimming at V came to 6 bases and at J to 2 bases, leaving 7 bases not matched to a gene. CDR3 size: 14 residues. Germline lookup yields CDR1 SEHNR and CDR2 FQNEAQ (reference sequence). The CDR3 DNA reads as TGTGCCAGCAGTCCTAGGGACAGCGCCTACGAGCAGTACTTC. This gives the protein CASSPRDSAYEQYF.

The count of this clone is one. The chain combines TRBV5-1 with TRBJ1-4; 7 nucleotides line up with TRBD1. CDR1 and CDR2 (germline): SGHRS, YFSETQ. The CDR3 sequence is 16 residues long. Germline trimming cut 4 bases from V and 6 bases from J; bases unmatched to any gene: 12. In nucleotides, the CDR3 is TGCGCCAGCAGCCCCCTACCGACAGGGATTGATGAAAAACTGTTTTTT. This sequence encodes CASSPLPTGIDEKLFF.

This chain's CDR3 is CASSERSMNTEAFF. The DNA for the CDR3 is TGTGCCAGCAGTGAACGGTCCATGAACACTGAAGCTTTCTTT. The chain is built from TRBV6-1 and TRBJ1-1, with D uncertain. Germline values: CDR1 MNHNS, CDR2 SASEGT. Trimming left V 2 bases short and J 0 bases short, with 7 bases between. The length of the CDR3 is 14 residues.

The CDR3 loop is CASTQFQGLYEQYF. In nucleotides, the CDR3 is TGTGCCAGCACCCAATTCCAGGGACTCTACGAGCAGTACTTC. The gene calls are TRBV6-6 and TRBJ2-7; D may be TRBD2 (6 bases). Germline-derived CDR1 and CDR2 are MNHNY and SVGAGI (reference sequence). This CDR3 comprises 14 residues. Trimming took off 7 bases at V and 3 bases at J, with 16 bases between the two ends.

The CDR3 loop is CASSRASGRVSTDTQYF. In nucleotides, the CDR3 is TGTGCCAGCAGCCGGGCTAGCGGGAGGGTTAGCACAGATACGCAGTATTTT. The chain uses TRBV3-1 (or the pseudogene TRBV3-2) and TRBJ2-3, with TRBD2 matching over 12 bases. The length of the CDR3 is 17 residues. The germline gives CDR1 LGHDT, CDR2 YNNKEL (reference sequence). The V segment lost 4 bases and the J segment 0 bases; nucleotides outside the gene matches: 5.

This clone was seen a single time. The chain combines TRBV6-5 with TRBJ1-5; TRBD1 agrees at 7 bases. The CDR3 sequence is 13 residues long. Germline loops: CDR1 MNHEY, CDR2 SVGAGI. J lost 5 bases, V lost 7 bases, and 5 bases had no gene match. The CDR3 region has the DNA TGTGCCAGCACACAGGGGATGGATCAGCCCCAGCATTTT. Amino acids: CASTQGMDQPQHF.

The V gene is TRBV19, the J gene TRBJ1-2; D gene uncertain. CDR1 and CDR2 from the germline V gene are LNHDA and SQIVND (reference sequence). V lost 5 bases, J lost 1 base, and 14 bases lay in between. The CDR3 covers 15 residues. The CDR3 loop is CASSPTWRGNYGYTF. The CDR3 DNA reads TGTGCCAGTAGTCCAACCTGGCGCGGTAACTATGGCTACACCTTC.

The rearrangement links TRBV13 to TRBJ2-1; D uncertain. The germline V and J ends were trimmed by 0 bases and 3 bases, with 6 bases remaining between them. The CDR3 has 14 amino acids. CDR1 PRHDT and CDR2 FYEKMQ come from the germline V gene (reference sequence). The CDR3 sequence: CASSLGPGYNEQFF. In DNA form, the CDR3 reads TGTGCCAGCAGCTTAGGCCCAGGCTACAATGAGCAGTTCTTC.

This clone was seen a handful of times. The chain joins TRBV7-2 to TRBJ2-7; TRBD2 is a possible D gene (6 bases). There are 14 residues in the CDR3. Trimming took 1 base from V and 4 from J, leaving 11 bases between them. Germline CDR1 SGHTA, CDR2 FQGNSA. The CDR3: CASSLGPGGYEQYF. CDR3 nucleotide sequence: TGTGCCAGCAGCTTAGGCCCCGGGGGTTACGAGCAGTACTTC.